This is a list of T cell receptor beta chains from one sample in a study of cytomegalovirus exposure and HLA in healthy donors. Measured with immunoSEQ multiplex PCR; TCRdb has only the in-frame clones, and not every one. The table has around 150,000 clones, 60% to 70% seen once; the top ten hold approximately 6.5%. Material: PBMCs. All receptors derive from an older woman in good health and CMV-seropositive. The CDR3 runs from the conserved cysteine through the conserved F or W. A D gene is named only where the DNA matches it firmly. Not every row has a clone size; where given, it reads once, few, many or a size class.

j_call,d_call,clone_size,cdr3_length,v_call,cdr3_aa,cdr3_nt
TRBJ2-7,TRBD2,few,15,TRBV7-2,CASSLRLAGGPEQYF,TGTGCCAGCAGCTTAAGGTTGGCGGGGGGGCCCGAGCAGTACTTC
TRBJ2-5,TRBD1,once,15,TRBV29-1,CSAQGEQGFQETQYF,TGCAGCGCCCAAGGCGAACAGGGGTTCCAAGAGACCCAGTACTTC
TRBJ2-1,-,-,15,TRBV28,CASSNPAEGYNEQFF,TGTGCCAGCAGTAACCCAGCGGAGGGGTACAATGAGCAGTTCTTC
TRBJ2-1,TRBD2,-,16,TRBV9,CASSVDGTRNFAEQFF,TGTGCCAGCAGCGTAGATGGGACTAGAAATTTCGCTGAGCAGTTCTTC
TRBJ2-7,TRBD2,few,15,TRBV9,CASSVWGRVLDEQYF,TGTGCCAGCAGCGTATGGGGGAGGGTTTTGGATGAGCAGTACTTC
TRBJ1-1,TRBD1,-,17,TRBV5-1,CASSHSGQGLMGTEAFF,TGCGCCAGCAGCCACTCGGGACAGGGGTTGATGGGCACTGAAGCTTTCTTT
TRBJ2-3,TRBD2,-,16,TRBV25-1,CASSELGGRATDTQYF,TGTGCCAGCAGTGAATTAGGCGGGAGAGCCACAGATACGCAGTATTTT
TRBJ1-1,TRBD1,-,16,TRBV7-2,CASSPSPGTANTEAFF,TGTGCCAGCAGCCCCTCACCCGGGACAGCGAACACTGAAGCTTTCTTT
TRBJ2-2,-,few,16,TRBV21-1,CASSKAQGANTGELFF,TGTGCCAGCAGCAAAGCGCAGGGGGCGAACACCGGGGAGCTGTTTTTT
TRBJ2-1,TRBD2,few,16,TRBV5-1,CASSLEVAGGAKEQFF,TGCGCCAGCAGCTTGGAAGTAGCGGGAGGGGCAAAGGAGCAGTTCTTC
TRBJ2-7,-,-,15,TRBV25-1,CASSESGAMGAEQYF,TGTGCCAGCAGTGAATCAGGGGCGATGGGTGCCGAGCAGTACTTC
TRBJ2-5,-,few,14,TRBV28,CASSSGLAGREQYF,TGTGCCAGCAGTTCAGGGCTCGCGGGAAGGGAGCAGTACTTC
TRBJ2-5,TRBD1,-,15,TRBV7-2,CASSLVGTGWETQYF,TGTGCCAGCAGCTTAGTTGGGACAGGGTGGGAGACCCAGTACTTC
TRBJ2-7,-,-,12,TRBV28,CASSLPGVFQYF,TGTGCCAGCAGTTTACCAGGGGTCTTTCAGTACTTC
TRBJ2-3,-,-,14,TRBV7-2,CASSPLRAGDTQYF,TGTGCCAGCAGCCCGCTGAGGGCTGGAGATACGCAGTATTTT
TRBJ2-7,-,few,13,TRBV10-3,CAISESTGGEQYF,TGTGCCATCAGTGAGTCAACCGGAGGCGAGCAGTACTTC
TRBJ2-1,TRBD2,-,15,TRBV6-5,CASSPLKREFNEQFF,TGTGCCAGCAGCCCCCTGAAGCGGGAGTTTAATGAGCAGTTCTTC
TRBJ1-1,TRBD1,few,14,TRBV7-8,CASRNGQGGTEAFF,TGTGCCAGCAGAAACGGACAGGGCGGCACTGAAGCTTTCTTT
TRBJ2-3,TRBD2,-,19,TRBV28,CASSLYPTIRGDNTDTQYF,TGTGCCAGCAGTTTGTATCCCACTATCCGGGGGGATAACACAGATACGCAGTATTTT
TRBJ2-7,-,-,14,TRBV6-5,CASSLGGRAYEQYF,TGTGCCAGCAGTCTTGGGGGCCGAGCCTACGAGCAGTACTTC
TRBJ1-4,TRBD1,-,16,TRBV28,CASIPGTGGGDEKLFF,TGTGCCAGCATCCCAGGGACAGGGGGAGGAGATGAAAAACTGTTTTTT
TRBJ1-2,-,-,17,TRBV4-3,CASSQKRDWQSAYGYTF,TGCGCCAGCAGCCAAAAGCGGGACTGGCAATCCGCCTATGGCTACACCTTC
TRBJ1-4,TRBD1,-,15,TRBV19,CASSTSSGQGEKLFF,TGTGCCAGTAGTACGTCCTCGGGACAGGGTGAAAAACTGTTTTTT